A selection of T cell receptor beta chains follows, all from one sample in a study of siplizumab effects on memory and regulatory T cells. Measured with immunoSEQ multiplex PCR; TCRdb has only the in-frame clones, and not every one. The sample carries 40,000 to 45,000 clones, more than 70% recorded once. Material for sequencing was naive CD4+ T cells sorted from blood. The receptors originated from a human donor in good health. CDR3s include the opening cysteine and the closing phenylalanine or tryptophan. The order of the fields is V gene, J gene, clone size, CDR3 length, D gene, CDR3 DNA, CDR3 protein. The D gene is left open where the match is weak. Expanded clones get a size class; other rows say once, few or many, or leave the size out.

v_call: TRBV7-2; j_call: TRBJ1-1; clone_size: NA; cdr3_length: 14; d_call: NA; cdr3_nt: TGTGCCAGCAGCTTAGACTGGGCAACTCGATTAAGTTTCTTT; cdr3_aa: CASSLDWATRLSFF
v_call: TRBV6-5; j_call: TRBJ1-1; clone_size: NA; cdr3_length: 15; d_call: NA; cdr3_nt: TGTGCCAGCAGTTACTCACCAGGGGCAGACACTGAAGCTTTCTTT; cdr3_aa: CASSYSPGADTEAFF
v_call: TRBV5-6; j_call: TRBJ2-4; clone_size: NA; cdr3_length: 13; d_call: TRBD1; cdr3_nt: TGTGCCAGCAGCCGGGGACAGTTAAACATTCAGTACTTC; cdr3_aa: CASSRGQLNIQYF
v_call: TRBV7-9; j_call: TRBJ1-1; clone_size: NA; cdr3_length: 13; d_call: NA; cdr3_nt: TGTGCCAGCAGCTTCAGGGAAGGACCTGAAGCTTTCTTT; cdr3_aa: CASSFREGPEAFF
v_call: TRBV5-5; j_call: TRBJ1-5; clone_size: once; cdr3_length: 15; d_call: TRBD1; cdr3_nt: TGTGCCAGCAGTCTGGACAGGGTGACCGCTCAGCCCCAGCATTTT; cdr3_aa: CASSLDRVTAQPQHF
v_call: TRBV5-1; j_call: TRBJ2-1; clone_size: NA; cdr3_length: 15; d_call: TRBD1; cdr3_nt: TGCGCCAGCAGCTTGGCAGGACAGGGCTACAATGAGCAGTTCTTC; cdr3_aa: CASSLAGQGYNEQFF
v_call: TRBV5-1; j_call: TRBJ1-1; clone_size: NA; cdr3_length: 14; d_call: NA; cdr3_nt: TGCGCCAGCAGCTTGGTGTCGCAGAACACTGAAGCTTTCTTT; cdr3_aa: CASSLVSQNTEAFF
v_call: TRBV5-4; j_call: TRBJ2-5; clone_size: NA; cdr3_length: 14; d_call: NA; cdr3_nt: TGTGCCAGCAGCCGGGCCGGGACGAGGGAGACCCAGTACTTC; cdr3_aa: CASSRAGTRETQYF
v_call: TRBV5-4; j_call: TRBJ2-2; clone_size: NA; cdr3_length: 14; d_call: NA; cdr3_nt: TGTGCCAGCAGCGTACGGACGGGCACCGGGGAGCTGTTTTTT; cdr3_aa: CASSVRTGTGELFF
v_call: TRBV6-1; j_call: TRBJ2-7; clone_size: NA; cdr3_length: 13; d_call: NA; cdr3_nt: TGTGCCAGCAGCCCCACCCCCAGGGGCGAGCAGTACTTC; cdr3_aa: CASSPTPRGEQYF
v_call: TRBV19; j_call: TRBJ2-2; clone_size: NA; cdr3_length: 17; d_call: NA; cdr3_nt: TGTGCCAGTAGTATAAGTGGTAGGGGCGTATCCACCGGGGAGCTGTTTTTT; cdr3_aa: CASSISGRGVSTGELFF
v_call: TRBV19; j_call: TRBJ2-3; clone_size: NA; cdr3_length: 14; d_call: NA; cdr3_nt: TGTGCCAGTAGTCCCCAGCGGGGCACAGATACGCAGTATTTT; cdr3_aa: CASSPQRGTDTQYF
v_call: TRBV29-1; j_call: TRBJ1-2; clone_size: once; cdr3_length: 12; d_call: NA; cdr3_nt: TGCAGCGTTGAGGCAGTGAAATATGGCTACACCTTC; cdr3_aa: CSVEAVKYGYTF
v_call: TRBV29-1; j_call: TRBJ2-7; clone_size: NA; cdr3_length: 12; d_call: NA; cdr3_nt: TGCAGCGTCGAGGAGAATCGGAACGAGCAGTACTTC; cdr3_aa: CSVEENRNEQYF
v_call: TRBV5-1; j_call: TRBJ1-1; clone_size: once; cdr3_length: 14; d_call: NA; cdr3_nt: TGCGCCAGCAGCTGGGGGGAGTTCAGCACTGAAGCTTTCTTT; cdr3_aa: CASSWGEFSTEAFF
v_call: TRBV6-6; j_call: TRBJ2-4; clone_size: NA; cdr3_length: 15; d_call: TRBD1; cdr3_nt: TGTGCCAGCAGTCCGGGACAGGTGTTCAAAAACATTCAGTACTTC; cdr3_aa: CASSPGQVFKNIQYF
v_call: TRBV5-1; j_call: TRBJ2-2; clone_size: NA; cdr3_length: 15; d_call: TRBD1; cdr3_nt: TGCGCCAGCAGCCCGGGACAGCCTAACACCGGGGAGCTGTTTTTT; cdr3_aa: CASSPGQPNTGELFF
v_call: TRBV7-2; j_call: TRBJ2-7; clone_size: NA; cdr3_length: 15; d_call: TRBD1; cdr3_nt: TGTGCCAGCAGCCTGGGGGACAGGGGAAGGTACGAGCAGTACTTC; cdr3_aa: CASSLGDRGRYEQYF
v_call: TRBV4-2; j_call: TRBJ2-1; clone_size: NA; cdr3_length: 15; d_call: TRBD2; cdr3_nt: TGTGCCAGCCATCGGGCGGCTAGCGGAGGTGGTGAGCAGTTCTTC; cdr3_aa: CASHRAASGGGEQFF
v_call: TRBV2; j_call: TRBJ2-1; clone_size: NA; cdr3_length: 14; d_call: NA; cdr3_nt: TGTGCCAGCACCCCGATTCGAGGGAACAATGAGCAGTTCTTC; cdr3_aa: CASTPIRGNNEQFF
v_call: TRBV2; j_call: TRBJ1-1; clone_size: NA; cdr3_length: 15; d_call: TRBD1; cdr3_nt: TGTGCCAGCAGCGACCAAGGGAACAGGGGGACTGAAGCTTTCTTT; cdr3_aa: CASSDQGNRGTEAFF
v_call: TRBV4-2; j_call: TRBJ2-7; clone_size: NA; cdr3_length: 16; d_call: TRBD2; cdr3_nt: TGTGCCAGCAGCCAATCACCGGGACTAGGCGACTACGAGCAGTACTTC; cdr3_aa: CASSQSPGLGDYEQYF
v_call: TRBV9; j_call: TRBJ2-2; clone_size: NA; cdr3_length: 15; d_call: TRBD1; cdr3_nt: TGTGCCAGCAGCACCACAGGGGGCCCCATAGGGGAGCTGTTTTTT; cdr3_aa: CASSTTGGPIGELFF
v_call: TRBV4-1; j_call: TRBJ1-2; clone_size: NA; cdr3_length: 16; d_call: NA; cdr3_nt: TGCGCCAGCAGCCAAGGACAGGCCTACGGTTTACGGGGCTACACCTTC; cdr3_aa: CASSQGQAYGLRGYTF
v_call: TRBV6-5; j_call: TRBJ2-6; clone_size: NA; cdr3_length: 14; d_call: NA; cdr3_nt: TGTGCCAGCAGTTACAGGGCTGGGGCCAACGTCCTGACTTTC; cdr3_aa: CASSYRAGANVLTF
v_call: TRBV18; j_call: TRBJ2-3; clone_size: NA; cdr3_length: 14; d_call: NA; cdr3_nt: TGTGCCAGCTCACCTGACCCTGGGAGAGATACGCAGTATTTT; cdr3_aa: CASSPDPGRDTQYF
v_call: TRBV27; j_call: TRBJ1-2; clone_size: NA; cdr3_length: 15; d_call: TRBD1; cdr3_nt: TGTGCCAGCAAAGCCTCGGGACAGACTAACTATGGCTACACCTTC; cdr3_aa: CASKASGQTNYGYTF
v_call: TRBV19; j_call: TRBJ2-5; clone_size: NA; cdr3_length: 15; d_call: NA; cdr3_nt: TGTGCCAGTAGTATAGATCGGGAACGCCAAGAGACCCAGTACTTC; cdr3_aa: CASSIDRERQETQYF
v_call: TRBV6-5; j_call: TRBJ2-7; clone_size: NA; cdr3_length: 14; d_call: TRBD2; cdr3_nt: TGTGCCAGCACTAGGGGAGCGGGGGTTTACGAGCAGTACTTC; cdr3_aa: CASTRGAGVYEQYF
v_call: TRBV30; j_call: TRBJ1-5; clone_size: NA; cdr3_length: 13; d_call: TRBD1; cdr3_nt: TGTGCCTGCTCGGGACAGGGAAATCAGCCCCAGCATTTT; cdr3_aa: CACSGQGNQPQHF
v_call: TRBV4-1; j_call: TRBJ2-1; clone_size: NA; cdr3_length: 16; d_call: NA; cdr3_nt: TGCGCCAGCAGCCCTCTTTCGGGAGCCTTATACAATGAGCAGTTCTTC; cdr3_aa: CASSPLSGALYNEQFF
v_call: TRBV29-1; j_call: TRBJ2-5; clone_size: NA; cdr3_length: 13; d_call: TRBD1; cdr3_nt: TGCAGCGTTGGGGGGACAGGGTGGGAGACCCAGTACTTC; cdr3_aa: CSVGGTGWETQYF
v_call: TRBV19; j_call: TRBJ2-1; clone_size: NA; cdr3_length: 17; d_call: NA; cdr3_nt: TGTGCCAGTAGTATCGGTGCTCAATCAAGCTCCTACAATGAGCAGTTCTTC; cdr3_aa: CASSIGAQSSSYNEQFF
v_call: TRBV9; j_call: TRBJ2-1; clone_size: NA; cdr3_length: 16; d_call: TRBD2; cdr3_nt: TGTGCCAGCAGCGGGGGGACCGCGGGGGTCTACAATGAGCAGTTCTTC; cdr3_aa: CASSGGTAGVYNEQFF
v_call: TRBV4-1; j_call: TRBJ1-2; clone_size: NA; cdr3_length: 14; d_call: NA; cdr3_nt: TGCGCCAGCAGCCCCATCGGCAGGATTTATGGCTACACCTTC; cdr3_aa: CASSPIGRIYGYTF
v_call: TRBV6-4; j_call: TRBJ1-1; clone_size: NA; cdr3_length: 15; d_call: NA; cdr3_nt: TGTGCCAGCAGTGACTCGGGGGGGCGCGGAACTGAAGCTTTCTTT; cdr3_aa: CASSDSGGRGTEAFF
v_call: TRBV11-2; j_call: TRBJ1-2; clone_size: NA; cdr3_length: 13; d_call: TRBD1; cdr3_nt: TGTGCCAGCTCGGGACAGCCTAACTATGGCTACACCTTC; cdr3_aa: CASSGQPNYGYTF
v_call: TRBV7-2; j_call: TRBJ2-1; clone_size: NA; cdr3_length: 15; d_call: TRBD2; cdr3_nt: TGTGCCAGCAGCTTAGCTAGCGGGGGGGCCAATGAGCAGTTCTTC; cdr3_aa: CASSLASGGANEQFF
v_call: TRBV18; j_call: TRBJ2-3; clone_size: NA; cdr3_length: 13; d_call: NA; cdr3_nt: TGTGCCAGCTCACCGATCGGCACAGATACGCAGTATTTT; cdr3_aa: CASSPIGTDTQYF
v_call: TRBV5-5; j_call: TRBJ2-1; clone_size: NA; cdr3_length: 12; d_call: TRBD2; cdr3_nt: TGTGCCAGCAGCCTACTTAGCGGGCAAGGGGTCTTC; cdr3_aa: CASSLLSGQGVF
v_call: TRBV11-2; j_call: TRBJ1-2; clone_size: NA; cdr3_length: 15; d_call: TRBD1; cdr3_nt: TGTGCCAGCAGCGCCTCAGGGGGCCTCAACTATGGCTACACCTTC; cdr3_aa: CASSASGGLNYGYTF
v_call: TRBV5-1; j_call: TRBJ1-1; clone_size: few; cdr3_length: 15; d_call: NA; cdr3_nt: TGCGCCAGCAGCTTGAGGGGCATGACGAACACTGAAGCTTTCTTT; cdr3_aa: CASSLRGMTNTEAFF
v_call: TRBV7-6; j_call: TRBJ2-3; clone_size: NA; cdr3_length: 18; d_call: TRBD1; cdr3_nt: TGTGCCAGCAGCCCAACAGATACCTGGGACAGTAAAACAGATACGCAGTATTTT; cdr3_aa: CASSPTDTWDSKTDTQYF
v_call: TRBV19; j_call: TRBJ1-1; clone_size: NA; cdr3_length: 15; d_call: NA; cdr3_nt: TGTGCCAGTAGTATAGACGGGGATTCGGGGACTGAAGCTTTCTTT; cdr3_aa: CASSIDGDSGTEAFF
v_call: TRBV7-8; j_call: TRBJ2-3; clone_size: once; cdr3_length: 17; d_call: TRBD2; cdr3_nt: TGTGCCAGCAGCCGACGGGGACTAGCTGCTAGCACAGATACGCAGTATTTT; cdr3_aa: CASSRRGLAASTDTQYF
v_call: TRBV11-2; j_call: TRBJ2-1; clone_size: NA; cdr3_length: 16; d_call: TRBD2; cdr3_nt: TGTGCCAGCAGCTTGGGGGGGACTAGCTCTATCAATGAGCAGTTCTTC; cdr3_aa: CASSLGGTSSINEQFF
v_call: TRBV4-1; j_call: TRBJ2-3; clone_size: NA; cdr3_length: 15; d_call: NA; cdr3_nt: TGCGCCAGCAGCCAAGCTTTGGGGCCCGGAGATACGCAGTATTTT; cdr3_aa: CASSQALGPGDTQYF
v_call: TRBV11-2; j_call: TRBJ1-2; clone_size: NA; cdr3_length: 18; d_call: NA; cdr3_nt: TGTGCCAGCAGCATTATATCTCCGAGCGGATCCCCTTCCTATGGCTACACCTTC; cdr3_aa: CASSIISPSGSPSYGYTF
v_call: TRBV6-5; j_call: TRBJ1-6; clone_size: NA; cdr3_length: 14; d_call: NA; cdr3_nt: TGTGCCAGCAGCCAGCGCTCCTATAATTCACCCCTCCACTTT; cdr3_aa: CASSQRSYNSPLHF
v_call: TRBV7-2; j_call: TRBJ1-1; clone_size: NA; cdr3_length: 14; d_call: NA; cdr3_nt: TGTGCCAGCAGCTTAGCGGCGGTTAACACTGAAGCTTTCTTT; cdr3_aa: CASSLAAVNTEAFF